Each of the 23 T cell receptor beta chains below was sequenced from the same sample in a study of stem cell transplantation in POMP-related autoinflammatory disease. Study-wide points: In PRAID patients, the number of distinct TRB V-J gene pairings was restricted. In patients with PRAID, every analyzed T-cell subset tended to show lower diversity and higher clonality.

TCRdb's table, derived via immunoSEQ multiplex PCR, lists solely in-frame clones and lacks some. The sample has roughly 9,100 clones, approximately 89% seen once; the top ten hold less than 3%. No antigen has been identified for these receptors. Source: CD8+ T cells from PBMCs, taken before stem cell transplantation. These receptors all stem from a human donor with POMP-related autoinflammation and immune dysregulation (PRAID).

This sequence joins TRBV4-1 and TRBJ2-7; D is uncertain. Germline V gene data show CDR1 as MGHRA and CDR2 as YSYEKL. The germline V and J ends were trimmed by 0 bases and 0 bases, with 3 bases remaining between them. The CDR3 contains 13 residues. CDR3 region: CASSQDSSYEQYF. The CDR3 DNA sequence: TGCGCCAGCAGCCAAGACAGCTCCTACGAGCAGTACTTC.

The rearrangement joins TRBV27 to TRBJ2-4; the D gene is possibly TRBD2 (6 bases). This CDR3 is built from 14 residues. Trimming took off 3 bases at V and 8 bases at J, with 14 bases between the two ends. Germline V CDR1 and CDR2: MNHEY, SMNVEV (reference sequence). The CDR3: CASSFSTWGDIQYF. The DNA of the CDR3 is TGTGCCAGCAGTTTCTCGACATGGGGGGACATTCAGTACTTC.

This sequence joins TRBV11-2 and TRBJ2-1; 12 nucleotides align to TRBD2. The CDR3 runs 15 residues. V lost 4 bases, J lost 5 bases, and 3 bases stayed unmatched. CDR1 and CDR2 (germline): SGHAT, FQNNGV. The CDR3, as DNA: TGTGCCAGCAGCTCTAGCGGGAGGGGTAACAATGAGCAGTTCTTC. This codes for CASSSSGRGNNEQFF.

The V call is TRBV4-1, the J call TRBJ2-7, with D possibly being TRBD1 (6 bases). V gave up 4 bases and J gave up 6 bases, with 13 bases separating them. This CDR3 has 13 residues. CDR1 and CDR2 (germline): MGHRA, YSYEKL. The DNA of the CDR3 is TGCGCCAGCAGCCTTAAACAGGGACCCGAGCAGTACTTC. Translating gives CASSLKQGPEQYF.

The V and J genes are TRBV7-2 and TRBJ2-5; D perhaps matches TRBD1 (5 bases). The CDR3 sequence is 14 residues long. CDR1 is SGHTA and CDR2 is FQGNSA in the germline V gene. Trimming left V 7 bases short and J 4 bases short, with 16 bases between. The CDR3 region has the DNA TGTGCCAGCACCAATAGCCGACAGAGAGAGACCCAGTACTTC. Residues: CASTNSRQRETQYF.

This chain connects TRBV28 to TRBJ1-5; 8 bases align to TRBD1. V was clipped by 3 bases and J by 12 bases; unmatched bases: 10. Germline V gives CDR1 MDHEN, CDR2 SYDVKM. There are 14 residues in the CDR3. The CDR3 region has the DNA TGTGCCAGCAGTTTGGACAGGGCCCCTTTTTGCCAGCATTTT. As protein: CASSLDRAPFCQHF.

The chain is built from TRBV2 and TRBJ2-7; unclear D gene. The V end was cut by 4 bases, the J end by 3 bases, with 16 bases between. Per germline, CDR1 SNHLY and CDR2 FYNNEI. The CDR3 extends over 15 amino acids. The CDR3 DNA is TGTGCCAGCAGTGGGCCAGAGTATCTCGGCTACGAGCAGTACTTC. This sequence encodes CASSGPEYLGYEQYF.

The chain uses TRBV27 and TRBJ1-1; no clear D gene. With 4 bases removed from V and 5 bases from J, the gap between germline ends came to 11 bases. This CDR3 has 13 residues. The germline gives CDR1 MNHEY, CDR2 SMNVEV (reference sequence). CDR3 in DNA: TGTGCCAGCAGTTCCGCAGTGTGGACTGAAGCTTTCTTT. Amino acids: CASSSAVWTEAFF.

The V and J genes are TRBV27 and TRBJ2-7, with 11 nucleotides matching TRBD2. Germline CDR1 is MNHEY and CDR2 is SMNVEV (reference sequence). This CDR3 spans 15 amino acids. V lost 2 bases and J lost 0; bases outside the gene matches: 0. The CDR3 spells CASSLGTSGSYEQYF. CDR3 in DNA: TGTGCCAGCAGTTTAGGGACTAGCGGCTCCTACGAGCAGTACTTC.

The CDR3 protein is CASSFPGTAPEQYF. The CDR3, as DNA: TGTGCCAGCAGCTTCCCGGGAACAGCCCCCGAGCAGTACTTC. The chain combines TRBV5-4 with TRBJ2-7; TRBD2 is a possible D gene (5 bases). CDR3 length: 14 residues. Germline CDR1 and CDR2: SGHNT and YYREEE (reference sequence). Trimming shortened V by 2 bases and J by 6 bases, and 15 bases separated the two germline ends. Variable domain in full (rest from reference TRBV5-4 and TRBJ2-7): ETGVTQSPTHLIKTRGQQVTLRCSSQSGHNTVSWYQQALGQGPQFIFQYYREEENGRGNFPPRFSGLQFPNYSSELNVNALELDDSALYLCASSFPGTAPEQYFGPGTRLTVT.

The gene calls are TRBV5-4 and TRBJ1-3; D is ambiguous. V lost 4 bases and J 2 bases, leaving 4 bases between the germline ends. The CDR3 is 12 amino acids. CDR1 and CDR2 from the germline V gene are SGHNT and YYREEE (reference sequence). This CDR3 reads CASSGPGNTIYF. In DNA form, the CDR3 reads TGTGCCAGCAGCGGACCTGGAAACACCATATATTTT.

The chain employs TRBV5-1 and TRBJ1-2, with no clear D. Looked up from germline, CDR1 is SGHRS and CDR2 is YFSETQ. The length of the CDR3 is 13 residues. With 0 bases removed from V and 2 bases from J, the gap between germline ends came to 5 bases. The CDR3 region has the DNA TGCGCCAGCAGCTTGGGGGTGAACTATGGCTACACCTTC. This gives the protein CASSLGVNYGYTF.

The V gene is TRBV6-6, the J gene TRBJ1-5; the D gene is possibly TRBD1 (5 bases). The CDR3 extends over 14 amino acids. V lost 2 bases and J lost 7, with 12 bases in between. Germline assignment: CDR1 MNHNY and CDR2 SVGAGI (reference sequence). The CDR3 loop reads CASSYLGAGQPQHF. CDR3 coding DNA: TGTGCCAGCAGTTACCTAGGGGCGGGGCAGCCCCAGCATTTT.

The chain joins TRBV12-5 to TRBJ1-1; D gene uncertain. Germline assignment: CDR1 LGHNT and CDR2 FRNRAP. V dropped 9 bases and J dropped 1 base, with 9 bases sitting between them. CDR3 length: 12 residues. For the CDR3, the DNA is TGTGCTAGCTCCTACACGAACACTGAAGCTTTCTTT. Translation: CASSYTNTEAFF. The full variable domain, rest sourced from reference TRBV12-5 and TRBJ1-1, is DARVTQTPRHKVTEMGQEVTMRCQPILGHNTVFWYRQTMMQGLELLAYFRNRAPLDDSGMPKDRFSAEMPDATLATLKIQPSEPRDSAVYFCASSYTNTEAFFGQGTRLTVV.

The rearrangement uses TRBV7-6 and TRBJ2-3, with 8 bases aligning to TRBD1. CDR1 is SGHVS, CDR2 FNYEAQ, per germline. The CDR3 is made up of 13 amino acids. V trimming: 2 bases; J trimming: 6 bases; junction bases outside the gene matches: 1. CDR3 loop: CASSLWDRDTQYF. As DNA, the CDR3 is TGTGCCAGCAGCTTATGGGACAGGGATACGCAGTATTTT.

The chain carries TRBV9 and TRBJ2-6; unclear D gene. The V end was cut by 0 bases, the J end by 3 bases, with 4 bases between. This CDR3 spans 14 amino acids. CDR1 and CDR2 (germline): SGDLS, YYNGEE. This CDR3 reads CASSVGGGANVLTF. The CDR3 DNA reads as TGTGCCAGCAGCGTAGGGGGTGGGGCCAACGTCCTGACTTTC.

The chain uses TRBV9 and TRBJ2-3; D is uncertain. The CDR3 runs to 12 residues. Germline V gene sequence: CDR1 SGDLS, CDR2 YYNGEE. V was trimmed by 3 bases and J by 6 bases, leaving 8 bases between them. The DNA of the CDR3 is TGTGCCAGCAGCGGCGCGTGGGATACGCAGTATTTT. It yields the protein CASSGAWDTQYF.

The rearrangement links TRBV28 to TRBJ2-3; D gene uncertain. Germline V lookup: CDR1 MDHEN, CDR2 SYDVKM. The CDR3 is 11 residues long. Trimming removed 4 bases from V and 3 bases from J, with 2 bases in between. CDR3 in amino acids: CASSYTDTQYF. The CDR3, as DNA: TGTGCCAGCAGTTATACAGATACGCAGTATTTT.

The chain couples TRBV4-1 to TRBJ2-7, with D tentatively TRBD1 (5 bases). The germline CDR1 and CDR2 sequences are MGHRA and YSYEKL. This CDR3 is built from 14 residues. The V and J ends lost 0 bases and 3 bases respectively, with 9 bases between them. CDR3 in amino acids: CASSQEDTRYEQYF. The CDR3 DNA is TGCGCCAGCAGCCAAGAGGACACCCGCTACGAGCAGTACTTC.

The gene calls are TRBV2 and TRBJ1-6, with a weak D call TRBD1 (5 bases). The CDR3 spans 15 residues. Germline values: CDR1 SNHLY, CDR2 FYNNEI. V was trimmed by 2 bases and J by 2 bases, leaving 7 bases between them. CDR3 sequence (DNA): TGTGCCAGCAGTGAAAGGGGACCCTATAATTCACCCCTCCACTTT. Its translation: CASSERGPYNSPLHF.

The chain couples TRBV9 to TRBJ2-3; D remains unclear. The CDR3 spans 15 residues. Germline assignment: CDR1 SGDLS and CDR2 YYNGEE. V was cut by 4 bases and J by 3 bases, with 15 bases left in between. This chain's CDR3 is CASSPRSGETDTQYF. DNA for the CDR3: TGTGCCAGCAGCCCAAGATCAGGCGAGACAGATACGCAGTATTTT.

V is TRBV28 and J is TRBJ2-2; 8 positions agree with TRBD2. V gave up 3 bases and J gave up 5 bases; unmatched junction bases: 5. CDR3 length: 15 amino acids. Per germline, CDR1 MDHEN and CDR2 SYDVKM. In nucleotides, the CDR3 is TGTGCCAGCAGTTTGGAGCGGGAGTGGACCGGGGAGCTGTTTTTT. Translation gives CASSLEREWTGELFF.

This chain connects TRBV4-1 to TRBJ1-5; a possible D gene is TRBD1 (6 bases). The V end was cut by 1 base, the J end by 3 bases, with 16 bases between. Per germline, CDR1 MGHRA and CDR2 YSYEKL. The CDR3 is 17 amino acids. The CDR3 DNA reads TGCGCCAGCAGCCAAGCCTGGTCGGGGGCTCTCAATCAGCCCCAGCATTTT. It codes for CASSQAWSGALNQPQHF.